This T cell receptor beta chain was recorded in a study of neoadjuvant anti-PD-1 for oral cavity cancer (dated by TCRdb to the early 2020s). In the study overall: Three to four biweekly doses of nivolumab at 3 mg/kg were mostly administered to patients before curative-intent surgical resection. Patients without progression received a fourth nivolumab dose around day 43 and underwent definitive surgical resection on days 50-56. Under RECIST 1.1, a patient counted as a responder if showing complete response, partial response or stable disease, and as a non-responder if showing progression. A roughly 30% response rate was observed in the parent correlative cohort, in which 12 patients were included.

Cut back by 4 bases and 5 bases, the V and J ends lie 18 bases apart. The germline V gene encodes CDR1 MGHRA and CDR2 YSYEKL. The CDR3 contains 15 residues, cysteine and phenylalanine counted. Only the CDR3 portion is preserved as DNA: 45 bases, with reading frame beginning at the first base. As for this clone: Its specific antigen is unknown. Base quality data are lacking; no much larger clone is found one base away.

Results and caveats for the whole study, not just this receptor: Only a few patients per response group were included in the TCR analyses, and the authors called for validation in larger cohorts. A higher pretreatment blood Treg/Th17 ratio correlated with both higher pretreatment blood TCRbeta clonality and lower post-treatment tumor TCRbeta clonality. After neoadjuvant nivolumab, T cell clonality (Gini index) in PBMCs was significantly higher in non-responders than in responders.

The label giving this sample's time point can be read as: before neoadjuvant nivolumab. None of the patients had received prior systemic or radiation treatment, and all were newly diagnosed with stage II-IVA oral cavity squamous cell carcinoma. Everyone in the cohort had locally advanced, HPV-negative oral cavity squamous cell carcinoma. No culture maintenance or expansion was done, as the peripheral blood mononuclear cells went straight to analysis. Samples were obtained from a longitudinal correlative study of a single-arm phase II trial of neoadjuvant nivolumab in oral cavity squamous cell carcinoma. Subject-matched pre- and post-treatment PBMCs and tumors from three responders and three non-responders were subjected to genomic DNA-based TCRbeta sequencing. Peripheral blood mononuclear cells were collected before nivolumab treatment and again after treatment, at the time of surgery. The Maxwell RSC DNA from Cells kit was used to isolate genomic DNA from PBMCs.

For deep sequencing, each PBMC sample was run in six replicates, with libraries mostly built from 400 to 550 ng of input genomic DNA. The immunoSEQ hsTCRbeta kit was used to prepare TCRbeta libraries according to the manufacturer's instructions. An Illumina NovaSeq 6000 S4 flow cell was used to sequence the final libraries, which had first been combined to 3 nM. The published analysis was carried out like this. Raw data preprocessing and quality control were performed with the immunoSEQ Analyzer. The analysis was limited to productive rearrangements, and each clonotype was defined by a unique CDR3 amino acid sequence. Using the R package tcR, the researchers computed the Gini-Simpson index as their estimate of repertoire clonality. Student's t test was used to compare Gini indices, while Pearson correlation assessed associations with tumor size change. In TCRdb, the immuneACCESS table is reduced to in-frame sequences with V and J assigned. These tables do not hold every clone; where another copy was compared, an unresolved V gene accounts for under half, and the others remain unexplained. That table furnishes V, J and clone size, whereas the DNA furnished D and trimming. A total of roughly 15,000 clones appear in this sample, 65% to 75% of them only once. Approximately 2.5% of the sample rests with the top ten.

The specimen comprised PBMCs, sampled before nivolumab (anti-PD-1) treatment. Here the chain combines TRBV4-1 and TRBJ2-7; the D region possibly corresponds to TRBD1 (6 bases align). The clonotype was recovered from a person between 40 and 85 years old with oral cavity squamous cell carcinoma. The nucleotide sequence reads TGCGCCAGCAGCCGATTGCCCACAGGGCTGAACGAGCAGTACTTC. It encodes CASSRLPTGLNEQYF.